The clone carrying this TCR beta chain was counted a few times. Antigen: not known. V lost 6 bases to trimming and J lost 11 bases, with 13 bases between them. The CDR3 covers 11 residues. In germline, CDR1 is MNHEY, CDR2 SVGAGI. With a J-beta primer mix and a sample-barcoded 5' primer, a second PCR ran about 7 to 11 cycles. TCRdb fed the 5' RACE reads into MiXCR, producing one record per CDR3 protein. The repertoire holds hundreds of thousands of distinct CDR3 sequences, with 25% to 30% as singletons. The data derive from a study of blood T cells in healthy people across ages. Study results and limitations: Percentage of naive T cells showed a strong correlation with TCR beta diversity. Estimates drawn from one million T cells were deemed to understate diversity.

The V call is TRBV6-5, the J call TRBJ1-2, with unresolved D. The sequenced sample was blood. This receptor was identified in a woman of 80 years or more in good health. The CDR3 protein is CASRDPFGYTF. Written as DNA, the CDR3 is TGTGCCAGCAGGGACCCCTTTGGGTACACCTTC.